The following is a T cell receptor beta chain sequence with its context. Its target antigen remains unknown. Base quality data are lacking; no much larger clone is found one base away. The immunoSEQ platform was used for deep TCRbeta sequencing. As for how the authors treated the data: Only productive rearrangements were exported from the immunoSEQ Analyzer for further analysis. T cell phenotypes were assigned to bulk TCRbeta clonotypes by matching to single-cell RNA+TCR-seq clones sharing the same TCRbeta sequence. Clone enrichment in tumor was computed as tumor frequency divided by PBMC frequency from bulk TCR sequencing. TCRs were sorted with GLIPH into specificity groups, meaning clusters of distinct TCRs that share CDR3 motifs and likely recognize common antigens. TCRdb limited this immuneACCESS table to in-frame rearrangements with V and J called. A share of clones is missing; checked studies link under half to unresolved V genes, and the rest is unexplained. That table is the source of V, J and clone size, and D and trimming were worked out from the DNA. Recorded for this sample are some 47,000 clones; roughly three quarters of them occurred a single time. 16% of the sample is in the top ten clones.

This sample is part of a study of T cells in tumors after PD-1 blockade (dated by TCRdb to 2018 to 2020). With respect to the entire study: Exclusion criteria were prior checkpoint blockade, use of systemic immunosuppressants, or recent radiotherapy or other anti-cancer therapy within 4 weeks. Pembrolizumab 200 mg every 3 weeks or cemiplimab 350 mg every 2 weeks was administered to patients. While on anti-PD-1 treatment, some of the patients also continued taking daily vismodegib 150 mg. An average of about 120,000 TCR templates (range about 21,000-257,772) and roughly 34,000 unique clonotypes was obtained for peripheral blood samples. The study performed paired single-cell RNA and TCR sequencing on site-matched tumors from BCC or SCC patients before and after anti-PD-1 therapy. To compare clonotypes in blood versus tumor, bulk TCR sequencing was run on roughly 10 peripheral blood samples drawn from a few patients. RECIST version 1.1 was the standard used to evaluate clinical response.

CDR1 SGHKS and CDR2 YYEKEE are derived from the germline V gene (reference sequence). V is clipped by 2 bases and J by 5 bases, and the sequence between their germline boundaries is 6 bases long. Inclusive of the bounding cysteine and phenylalanine, the CDR3 is 12 residues long. Only the CDR3 part of the read is kept: 36 bases, read in frame from the first base. Beyond this particular receptor, the publication reports: Approximately 41% of TCR clonotypes from the tumor were detected in blood, and certain novel exhausted tumor clones were present in blood collected before treatment, which suggests recruitment from the periphery. Where the novel T cell clones came from was not determined, and possible sources could include lymphoid organs or rare unexpanded clones inside the tumor or in the tumor periphery.

The time point label of this sample denotes: before anti-PD-1 therapy. For bulk TCRbeta sequencing, genomic DNA was extracted from tumor biopsies or peripheral blood, and input amounts ranged from roughly 600 ng to 6,004 ng. All patients had histologically proven advanced or metastatic basal or squamous cell carcinoma and were poor candidates for surgical resection. The basal cell carcinoma cohort comprised 10 or so patients, of whom roughly 8 had bulk tumor TCR sequencing. The V and J genes are TRBV5-5 and TRBJ2-3, with the D gene call left open. The sequence was collected from a human donor with basal cell carcinoma. Sequenced here: PBMCs, sampled before anti-PD-1 treatment. The CDR3 corresponds to CASSFIGDTQYF. The nucleotide sequence is given as TGTGCCAGCAGCTTCATAGGAGATACGCAGTATTTT.